This T cell receptor beta chain stems from a study of blood T cell repertoires in COVID-19. About the research overall: Both acute and convalescent COVID-19 samples were obtained from the United States, Italy and Spain.

Authors' data handling: Reference gene primer amplification yielded estimated nucleated cell counts. Clones were read by immunoSEQ multiplex PCR, and TCRdb kept only the in-frame ones, dropping some. V, J and clone size were drawn from that table, and D and trimming were deduced from the DNA. The sample holds more than 95,000 clones, 80% to 95% seen once. Seattle patients were enrolled while actively infected and followed longitudinally. Germline V gene sequence: CDR1 MNHNS, CDR2 SASEGT. V lost 0 bases to trimming and J lost 6 bases; unmatched junction nucleotides: 14. The CDR3 covers 18 residues. The rearrangement links TRBV6-1 to TRBJ2-3; 8 bases fit TRBD1. This sequence was found in a man aged 45-65 years with COVID-19, enrolled during active disease. Material: peripheral blood. In DNA form, the CDR3 reads TGTGCCAGCAGTGAAGCGCTTCAGGGCAGGGGGCGAACGGATACGCAGTATTTT. Translated: CASSEALQGRGRTDTQYF.